This T cell receptor beta chain is from a study of T cell responses to AZD1222 COVID-19 vaccine. Study in general: Second-dose intervals of approximately 4 or approximately 12 weeks were pooled. Study-level findings and limits: It should be noted that donors were predominantly white British and more often female, and clonal diversity was possibly underestimated. Nearly half of spike-specific TCRs reportedly target unmutated variant regions.

With regard to this clone: Its matching antigen is unknown.

Using immunoSEQ multiplex PCR, the repertoire was profiled, and TCRdb retains in-frame clones only, with some absent. The repertoire holds about 190,000 clones, almost 95% seen once, with 7.5% to 10% in the top ten. Germline assignment: CDR1 LNHDA and CDR2 SQIVND (reference sequence). Trimming removed 9 bases at V and 2 bases at J, with 8 bases between. CDR3 length: 11 amino acids. The gene calls are TRBV19 and TRBJ2-7, with D maybe TRBD1 (6 bases). This sequence was found in an adult in good health. The input for sequencing was peripheral blood, taken on day 0 of AZD1222 vaccination. This CDR3 is CARDRPYEQYF. CDR3 sequence (DNA): TGTGCCAGGGACAGACCCTACGAGCAGTACTTC. Drawing the rest from reference TRBV19 and TRBJ2-7, the complete variable domain is DGGITQSPKYLFRKEGQNVTLSCEQNLNHDAMYWYRQDPGQGLRLIYYSQIVNDFQKGDIAEGYSVSREKKESFPLTVTSAQKNPTAFYLCARDRPYEQYFGPGTRLTVT.